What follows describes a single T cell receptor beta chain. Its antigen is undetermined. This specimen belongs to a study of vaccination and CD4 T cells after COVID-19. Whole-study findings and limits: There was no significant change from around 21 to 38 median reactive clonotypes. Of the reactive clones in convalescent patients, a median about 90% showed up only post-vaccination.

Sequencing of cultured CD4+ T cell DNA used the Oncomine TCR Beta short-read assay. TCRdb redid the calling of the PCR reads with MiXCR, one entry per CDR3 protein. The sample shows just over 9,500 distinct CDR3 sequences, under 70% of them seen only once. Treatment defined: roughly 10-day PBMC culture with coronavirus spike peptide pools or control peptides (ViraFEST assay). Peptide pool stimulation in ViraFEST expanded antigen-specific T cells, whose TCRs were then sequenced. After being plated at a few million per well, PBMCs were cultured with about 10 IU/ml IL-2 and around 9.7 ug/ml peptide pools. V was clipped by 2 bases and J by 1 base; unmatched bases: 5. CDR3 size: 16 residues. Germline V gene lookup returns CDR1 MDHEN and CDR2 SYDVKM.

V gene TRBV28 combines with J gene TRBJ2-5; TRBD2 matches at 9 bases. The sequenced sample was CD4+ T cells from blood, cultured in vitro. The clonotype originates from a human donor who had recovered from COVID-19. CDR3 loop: CASSLSSGSSQETQYF. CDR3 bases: TGTGCCAGCAGTTTAAGTAGCGGGAGCTCCCAAGAGACCCAGTACTTC. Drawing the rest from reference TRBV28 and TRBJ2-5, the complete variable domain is DVKVTQSSRYLVKRTGEKVFLECVQDMDHENMFWYRQDPGLGLRLIYFSYDVKMKEKGDIPEGYSVSREKKERFSLILESASTNQTSMYLCASSLSSGSSQETQYFGPGTRLLVL.